These T cell receptor beta chains were read from a single sample in a study of T cell repertoires in cytomegalovirus infection. TCRdb itself ran the reads through MiXCR, one entry per CDR3 protein. The sample lists 210,000 or so distinct CDR3 sequences; roughly 6.5% were seen once. Sequenced: PBMCs. The receptors here all came from a human donor in good health (CMV status not recorded). Some clones in this sample may be carry-over from other donors' samples. Each CDR3 is given with its conserved first and last residue. D genes are given only for firm matches. Not all rows give a size; the values are once, few, many and, for expanded clones, a class.

j_gene: TRBJ2-2; d_gene: TRBD1; abundance: many; v_gene: TRBV19; CDR3aa: CASNPQGNTGELFF; CDR3nt: TGTGCCAGTAATCCACAGGGGAATACCGGGGAGCTGTTTTTT
j_gene: TRBJ2-1; d_gene: .; abundance: many; v_gene: TRBV6-1; CDR3aa: CASTLGRGGPNEQFF; CDR3nt: TGTGCCAGCACTCTAGGGAGGGGGGGCCCCAATGAGCAGTTCTTC
j_gene: TRBJ2-2; d_gene: .; abundance: many; v_gene: TRBV28; CDR3aa: CASSFPATPGELFF; CDR3nt: TGTGCCAGCAGTTTTCCCGCGACCCCCGGGGAGCTGTTTTTT
j_gene: TRBJ2-1; d_gene: TRBD2; abundance: many; v_gene: TRBV7-2; CDR3aa: CASSFISGGSGVLNEQFF; CDR3nt: TGTGCCAGCAGCTTTATCTCAGGTGGGAGCGGGGTACTCAATGAGCAGTTCTTC
j_gene: TRBJ2-1; d_gene: TRBD2; abundance: many; v_gene: TRBV7-2; CDR3aa: CASSSRTSGESEQFF; CDR3nt: TGTGCCAGCAGCTCCAGGACTAGCGGGGAGAGTGAGCAGTTCTTC
j_gene: TRBJ1-6; d_gene: .; abundance: many; v_gene: TRBV20-1; CDR3aa: CSARVSQDNSPLHF; CDR3nt: TGCAGTGCTAGAGTCTCCCAGGATAATTCACCCCTCCACTTT
j_gene: TRBJ2-7; d_gene: TRBD1; abundance: many; v_gene: TRBV10-1; CDR3aa: CASSESPGGRNEQYF; CDR3nt: TGCGCCAGCAGTGAGTCACCAGGGGGTAGGAACGAGCAGTACTTC
j_gene: TRBJ2-3; d_gene: .; abundance: many; v_gene: TRBV7-8; CDR3aa: CASSPVAQAAGDTQYF; CDR3nt: TGTGCCAGCAGCCCAGTGGCACAGGCGGCGGGAGATACGCAGTATTTT
j_gene: TRBJ2-3; d_gene: TRBD1; abundance: many; v_gene: TRBV7-9; CDR3aa: CASSDRGVIDTQYF; CDR3nt: TGTGCCAGCAGTGACAGGGGCGTTATAGATACGCAGTATTTT
j_gene: TRBJ2-3; d_gene: .; abundance: many; v_gene: TRBV29-1; CDR3aa: CSVGEGGPSDTQYF; CDR3nt: TGCAGCGTTGGAGAGGGGGGGCCCTCAGATACGCAGTATTTT
j_gene: TRBJ1-2; d_gene: .; abundance: many; v_gene: TRBV12-3/TRBV12-4; CDR3aa: CASSFLVPQAYGYTF; CDR3nt: TGTGCCAGCAGTTTTCTAGTGCCTCAGGCGTATGGCTACACCTTC
j_gene: TRBJ1-1; d_gene: .; abundance: many; v_gene: TRBV20-1; CDR3aa: CSAPTDRYTEAFF; CDR3nt: TGCAGTGCTCCGACGGACAGATACACTGAAGCTTTCTTT
j_gene: TRBJ2-5; d_gene: .; abundance: many; v_gene: TRBV6-2/TRBV6-3; CDR3aa: CASSFPTGTSNQETQYF; CDR3nt: TGTGCCAGCAGTTTCCCGACGGGGACCTCTAATCAAGAGACCCAGTACTTC
j_gene: TRBJ2-7; d_gene: TRBD2; abundance: many; v_gene: TRBV20-1; CDR3aa: CSARDPGTTPWEQYF; CDR3nt: TGCAGTGCTAGAGATCCGGGGACTACCCCATGGGAGCAGTACTTC
j_gene: TRBJ1-1; d_gene: .; abundance: many; v_gene: TRBV9; CDR3aa: CASSAEGISARTAFF; CDR3nt: TGTGCCAGCAGCGCCGAGGGTATAAGTGCCCGTACAGCTTTCTTT
j_gene: TRBJ1-2; d_gene: TRBD1; abundance: few; v_gene: TRBV20-1; CDR3aa: CSAIKTGKSDGYTF; CDR3nt: TGCAGTGCTATTAAGACAGGGAAGAGCGATGGCTACACCTTC
j_gene: TRBJ2-7; d_gene: .; abundance: .; v_gene: TRBV30; CDR3aa: CAWSPSGEQYF; CDR3nt: TGTGCCTGGAGTCCGTCGGGCGAGCAGTACTTC
j_gene: TRBJ1-4; d_gene: TRBD1; abundance: .; v_gene: TRBV15; CDR3aa: CATTRTGGNEKLFF; CDR3nt: TGTGCCACTACCCGGACAGGGGGAAATGAAAAACTGTTTTTT
j_gene: TRBJ1-5; d_gene: .; abundance: .; v_gene: TRBV6-2/TRBV6-3; CDR3aa: CASSMGQPQHF; CDR3nt: TGTGCCAGCAGTATGGGTCAGCCCCAGCATTTT
j_gene: TRBJ1-1; d_gene: .; abundance: .; v_gene: TRBV7-9; CDR3aa: CASSLVVTEAFF; CDR3nt: TGTGCCAGCAGCTTAGTGGTCACTGAAGCTTTCTTT
j_gene: TRBJ2-1; d_gene: TRBD1; abundance: many; v_gene: TRBV6-2/TRBV6-3; CDR3aa: CASRPRQGASNEQFF; CDR3nt: TGTGCCAGCAGACCCCGACAGGGGGCTTCAAATGAGCAGTTCTTC
j_gene: TRBJ1-2; d_gene: .; abundance: many; v_gene: TRBV10-3; CDR3aa: CAISDRADYGYTF; CDR3nt: TGTGCCATCAGTGACAGGGCGGACTATGGCTACACCTTC
j_gene: TRBJ2-7; d_gene: TRBD1; abundance: few; v_gene: TRBV5-1; CDR3aa: CASSLAGDRGRGEQYF; CDR3nt: TGCGCCAGCAGCTTGGCCGGGGACAGGGGCCGGGGGGAGCAGTACTTC
j_gene: TRBJ1-5; d_gene: .; abundance: many; v_gene: TRBV20-1; CDR3aa: CSARGSGGGPGQPQHF; CDR3nt: TGCAGTGCTAGAGGGTCCGGCGGGGGGCCTGGTCAGCCCCAGCATTTT
j_gene: TRBJ1-6; d_gene: TRBD1; abundance: many; v_gene: TRBV7-2; CDR3aa: CASSFGTGVSPLHF; CDR3nt: TGTGCCAGCAGCTTCGGGACAGGGGTCTCTCCCCTCCACTTT
j_gene: TRBJ1-2; d_gene: .; abundance: many; v_gene: TRBV20-1; CDR3aa: CSASGEGGDGYTF; CDR3nt: TGCAGTGCTAGTGGGGAGGGAGGCGATGGCTACACCTTC
j_gene: TRBJ1-1; d_gene: .; abundance: many; v_gene: TRBV10-1; CDR3aa: CASSESTGRLTEAFF; CDR3nt: TGCGCCAGCAGTGAGTCGACGGGCAGGTTGACTGAAGCTTTCTTT
j_gene: TRBJ2-1; d_gene: .; abundance: many; v_gene: TRBV7-2; CDR3aa: CASSLARDYNEQFF; CDR3nt: TGTGCCAGCAGCTTAGCCAGGGATTACAATGAGCAGTTCTTC
j_gene: TRBJ1-6; d_gene: .; abundance: .; v_gene: TRBV7-2; CDR3aa: CASSPRTYSPLHF; CDR3nt: TGTGCCAGCAGCCCCCGGACCTATTCACCCCTCCACTTT
j_gene: TRBJ1-1; d_gene: .; abundance: few; v_gene: TRBV23-1; CDR3aa: CASSQSDEAFF; CDR3nt: TGCGCCAGCAGTCAGTCGGACGAAGCTTTCTTT
j_gene: TRBJ1-2; d_gene: .; abundance: .; v_gene: TRBV29-1; CDR3aa: CSVEERTGYTF; CDR3nt: TGCAGCGTTGAAGAGAGAACTGGCTACACCTTC
j_gene: TRBJ2-2; d_gene: .; abundance: many; v_gene: TRBV14; CDR3aa: CASSLYVGTGELFF; CDR3nt: TGTGCCAGCAGCCTATATGTCGGAACCGGGGAGCTGTTTTTT
j_gene: TRBJ2-1; d_gene: TRBD2; abundance: many; v_gene: TRBV20-1; CDR3aa: CSARSPGVAGGYNEQFF; CDR3nt: TGCAGTGCTAGATCCCCCGGGGTAGCGGGGGGGTACAATGAGCAGTTCTTC
j_gene: TRBJ2-2; d_gene: TRBD1; abundance: many; v_gene: TRBV19; CDR3aa: CASTPGQINTGELFF; CDR3nt: TGTGCCAGTACGCCGGGACAGATCAACACCGGGGAGCTGTTTTTT
j_gene: TRBJ1-4; d_gene: .; abundance: many; v_gene: TRBV6-2/TRBV6-3; CDR3aa: CASSYRGTEKLFF; CDR3nt: TGTGCCAGCAGTTACAGGGGGACCGAAAAACTGTTTTTT
j_gene: TRBJ2-2; d_gene: TRBD1; abundance: many; v_gene: TRBV7-2; CDR3aa: CASSRSRAGTGGPGELFF; CDR3nt: TGTGCCAGCAGCCGATCCAGAGCCGGGACAGGGGGACCCGGGGAGCTGTTTTTT
j_gene: TRBJ1-4; d_gene: .; abundance: many; v_gene: TRBV7-8; CDR3aa: CASTRSGVEKLFF; CDR3nt: TGTGCCAGCACCCGGTCAGGGGTTGAAAAACTGTTTTTT
j_gene: TRBJ1-5; d_gene: .; abundance: .; v_gene: TRBV19; CDR3aa: CASRKSGSNSNQPQHF; CDR3nt: TGTGCCAGTAGAAAGTCCGGCAGCAATAGCAATCAGCCCCAGCATTTT
j_gene: TRBJ2-3; d_gene: TRBD2; abundance: many; v_gene: TRBV13; CDR3aa: CASSLTPSGGGITDTQYF; CDR3nt: TGTGCCAGCAGCTTGACCCCTAGCGGGGGTGGTATCACAGATACGCAGTATTTT
j_gene: TRBJ2-1; d_gene: TRBD2; abundance: many; v_gene: TRBV20-1; CDR3aa: CSARAGSGGREQFF; CDR3nt: TGCAGTGCTAGAGCGGGTAGCGGGGGGCGAGAGCAGTTCTTC
j_gene: TRBJ1-1; d_gene: .; abundance: few; v_gene: TRBV20-1; CDR3aa: CRPAGAVRGTEAFF; CDR3nt: TGCAGGCCTGCAGGAGCGGTTCGGGGCACTGAAGCTTTCTTT